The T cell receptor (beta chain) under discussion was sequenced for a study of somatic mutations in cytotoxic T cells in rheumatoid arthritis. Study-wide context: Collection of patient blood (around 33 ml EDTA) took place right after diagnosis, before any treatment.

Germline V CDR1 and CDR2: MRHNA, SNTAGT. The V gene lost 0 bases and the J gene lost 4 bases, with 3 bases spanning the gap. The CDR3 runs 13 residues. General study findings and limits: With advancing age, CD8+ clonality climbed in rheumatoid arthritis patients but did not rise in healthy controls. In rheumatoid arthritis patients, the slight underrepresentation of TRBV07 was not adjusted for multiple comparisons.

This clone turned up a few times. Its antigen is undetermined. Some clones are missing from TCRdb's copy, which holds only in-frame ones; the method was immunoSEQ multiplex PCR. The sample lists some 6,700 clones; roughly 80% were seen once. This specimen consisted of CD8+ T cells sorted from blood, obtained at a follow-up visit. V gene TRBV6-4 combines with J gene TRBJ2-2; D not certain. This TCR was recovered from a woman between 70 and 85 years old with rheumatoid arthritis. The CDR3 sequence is CASSDSSTGELFF. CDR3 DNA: TGTGCCAGCAGTGACTCAAGCACCGGGGAGCTGTTTTTT.